This section outlines one T cell receptor (beta chain) sequence together with its context. The target antigen is unknown. This sample was taken from a study of OX40 agonist ivuxolimab in advanced cancers. Study-level background: A mean age of roughly 66 years, range roughly 20 to 80, was recorded, and approximately 80% were male.

TCRdb keeps only in-frame clones here, not all; method: immunoSEQ multiplex PCR. In the table there are 77,000 or so clones, approximately 84% of which are singletons. CDR1 and CDR2 (germline): SGHVS, FQNEAQ. The CDR3 is 15 amino acids. The germline V and J ends were trimmed by 5 bases and 3 bases, with 14 bases remaining between them. Study conclusions and caveats: Mean expanded clone counts were higher in CD8+ than CD4+ T cells. Partial responders at 0.1-3.0 mg/kg showed near-lowest clonal expansion.

This receptor was taken from an adult with an advanced solid tumor such as melanoma, head and neck, liver or kidney cancer. The rearrangement joins TRBV7-8 to TRBJ1-5; unclear D gene. This sample comprised CD4+ or CD8+ T cells sorted from blood, obtained in a trial of the OX40 agonist ivuxolimab. CDR3 bases: TGTGCCAGCAGCCGACTTTTAGGATACAATCAGCCCCAGCATTTT. Amino acid sequence: CASSRLLGYNQPQHF.